The clone carrying this T cell receptor (beta chain) was seen repeatedly, ten times or more. Its antigen is unknown. This CDR3 has 16 residues. Trimming pared 0 bases from V and 8 bases from J, leaving 17 bases between. The germline V gene has CDR1 ENHRY and CDR2 SYGVKD. Unique molecular identifiers, one per molecule, were present on every TCR cDNA molecule. TCRdb passed the 5' RACE reads through MiXCR, listing each CDR3 protein once. The data show tens of thousands of distinct CDR3 sequences, approximately 12% seen once. This record belongs to a study of spatial heterogeneity in lung cancer. Study observations and caveats: Ubiquitous expanded tumor TCRs were observed in blood more at resection than follow-up.

Time point defined: sample taken at primary tumor resection. Sequencing was performed on whole RNA extracted from tumor and nontumor lung tissue, or from frozen PBMC, and the material was left unsorted. This receptor was obtained from a male donor with early-stage non-small cell lung cancer. The sequencing used PBMCs, collected at surgery. This chain uses TRBV10-3 with TRBJ2-1, with D possibly matching TRBD2 (6 bases). The CDR3 nucleotides are TGTGCCATCAGTGAGTCACCCGGGGGTCTGGGCGATGAGCAGTTCTTC. Translating it yields CAISESPGGLGDEQFF.